This T cell receptor beta chain stems from a study of shared clonotypes between healthy human individuals. Overall study findings and caveats: It was the non-shared clonotypes that had lower generation probabilities than clonotypes shared by all four donors.

TCRdb's copy holds only in-frame clones and misses some; the assay was immunoSEQ multiplex PCR. The table records approximately 2.5 million clones, about 92% of them present only once. As for this clone: Its antigen is still unknown.

V dropped 3 bases and J dropped 6; count of bases not matched to a gene: 11. The CDR3 length is 16 residues. Germline V gene lookup returns CDR1 SGHRS and CDR2 YFSETQ. Everyone who donated was a Caucasian adult who lived in Nashville, Tennessee. V gene TRBV5-1 combines with J gene TRBJ2-1; 8 nucleotides align to TRBD1. Sequencing was done on a sample of naive CD4+ T cells sorted from blood. Stated subset: CD45RA+ positively selected. This sequence originates from a man aged 18-30 years in good health. This CDR3 is CASSSLGQGMINEQFF. DNA of the CDR3: TGCGCCAGCAGCTCCCTAGGACAGGGAATGATCAATGAGCAGTTCTTC.